A single sample is the source of the 32 T cell receptor beta chains below, sequenced in a study of T-cell memory formation after mild COVID-19. TCRdb itself ran the 5' RACE reads through MiXCR, one entry per CDR3 protein. This table holds about 560,000 distinct CDR3 sequences, about 20% found once. The sequenced sample was PBMCs or a T cell subset sorted from them (not recorded which). The receptors originated from an adult woman who had mild COVID-19 (a few samples of this study predate the infection). Cell type and time point are not known.

This chain links TRBV5-1 with TRBJ2-7; D not resolved. The CDR3 is made up of 14 amino acids. V shed 0 bases and J shed 6 bases, with 13 bases lying between them. Per the germline V gene, CDR1 is SGHRS and CDR2 is YFSETQ. The DNA of the CDR3 is TGCGCCAGCAGCTTGGGTCAAGAGAAGGGCGAGCAGTACTTC. This translates into CASSLGQEKGEQYF.

This clonotype occurred a few times. This chain connects TRBV5-6 to TRBJ2-2, with D perhaps being TRBD1 or TRBD2 (5 bases each). In germline, CDR1 is SGHDT, CDR2 YYEEEE. This CDR3 spans 16 amino acids. The V gene lost 0 bases and the J gene lost 4 bases, with 13 bases spanning the gap. The CDR3 coding sequence is TGTGCCAGCAGCTTGGTATCAGGGAGTCTCACCGGGGAGCTGTTTTTT. Amino acid sequence: CASSLVSGSLTGELFF.

The chain employs TRBV18 and TRBJ2-7; the D gene is possibly TRBD2 (6 bases). Germline V gene data show CDR1 as KGHSH and CDR2 as LQKENI. The CDR3 covers 14 residues. V was trimmed by 4 bases and J by 6 bases, leaving 16 bases between them. The CDR3 DNA reads TGTGCCAGCTCACGGGGGGTCGGCGCGTCCGAGCAGTACTTC. Its translation: CASSRGVGASEQYF.

The J gene is TRBJ2-3, the V gene TRBV12-3 or TRBV12-4; D may be TRBD1 (6 bases). Trimming removed 5 bases from V and 0 bases from J, with 12 bases in between. This CDR3 region has 15 residues. CDR3: CASSMPTGSTDTQYF. The CDR3 DNA sequence: TGTGCCAGCAGTATGCCGACAGGTAGCACAGATACGCAGTATTTT.

In this sample, this clonotype turned up many times. J is TRBJ2-7 and V is TRBV7-2; 10 bases fit TRBD2. Looked up from germline, CDR1 is SGHTA and CDR2 is FQGNSA. The length of the CDR3 is 15 residues. Trimming took 4 bases from V and 4 from J; bases not matched to a gene: 7. This chain's CDR3 is CASSSFTSGTYEQYF. In nucleotides, the CDR3 is TGTGCCAGCAGCTCATTTACTAGCGGGACTTACGAGCAGTACTTC.

The J gene is TRBJ2-7, the V gene TRBV2; 11 bases match TRBD2. The CDR3 contains 15 residues. V lost 5 bases and J lost 4; bases outside the gene matches: 7. The germline V gene encodes CDR1 SNHLY and CDR2 FYNNEI. This CDR3 reads CASSSLAGGWYEQYF. CDR3 in DNA: TGTGCCAGCAGTTCCCTAGCGGGAGGTTGGTACGAGCAGTACTTC.

The CDR3 region is CASSYSPTNTEAFF. In DNA form, the CDR3 reads TGCGCCAGCAGCTACAGCCCTACGAACACTGAAGCTTTCTTT. The chain uses TRBV5-1 and TRBJ1-1, with D unclear. Germline loops: CDR1 SGHRS, CDR2 YFSETQ. V was pared by 3 bases and J by 1 base, with 10 bases between. CDR3 length: 14 amino acids.

The gene calls are TRBV12-3 or TRBV12-4 and TRBJ1-1; no definite D call. CDR3 size: 11 residues. The V end lost 8 bases, the J end lost 3 bases, and 7 bases lay between the germline ends. The CDR3 nucleotides are TGTGCCAGCGCAAGGGACACTGAAGCTTTCTTT. It is translated as CASARDTEAFF.

This clonotype was picked up many times. The chain joins TRBV7-2 to TRBJ2-5; D might be TRBD1 or TRBD2, each matching 5 bases. The CDR3 has 18 amino acids. V lost 0 bases and J 6 bases, leaving 23 bases between the germline ends. Per the germline V gene, CDR1 is SGHTA and CDR2 is FQGNSA. CDR3 nucleotide sequence: TGTGCCAGCAGCTTAGCGGGCGCAGGGTCGATAGCGAGGCAGACCCAGTACTTC. Translating gives CASSLAGAGSIARQTQYF.

This chain connects TRBV7-9 to TRBJ2-5; 9 nucleotides match TRBD1. The CDR3 spans 12 residues. Per germline, CDR1 SEHNR and CDR2 FQNEAQ (reference sequence). Losses at the gene ends were 11 bases for V and 3 bases for J; bases not matched to a gene: 4. DNA for the CDR3: TGTGCCGACCGGGACAGGGAAGAGACCCAGTACTTC. Amino acids: CADRDREETQYF.

This chain connects TRBV20-1 to TRBJ1-6; 7 positions agree with TRBD1. The V and J ends lost 1 base and 6 bases, in that order; junction bases with no gene match: 3. Germline loops: CDR1 DFQATT, CDR2 SNEGSKA (reference sequence). CDR3 length equals 14 residues. The CDR3 DNA sequence: TGCAGTGCTAGAGCTACAGGGGCTAATTCACCCCTCCACTTT. Translation: CSARATGANSPLHF.

This clonotype was recorded a few times. This chain uses TRBV6-1 with TRBJ2-3, with a weak D call TRBD1 (5 bases). V dropped 1 base and J dropped 2 bases, with 16 bases sitting between them. Germline-derived CDR1 and CDR2 are MNHNS and SASEGT. The CDR3 spans 17 residues. CDR3 amino acids: CASSEGPPGRATDTQYF. The CDR3 DNA is TGTGCCAGCAGTGAAGGCCCCCCGGGCAGGGCCACAGATACGCAGTATTTT.

The chain links TRBV3-1 to TRBJ2-1; D gene unclear. The germline V gene has CDR1 LGHDT and CDR2 YNNKEL (reference sequence). This CDR3 contains 16 residues. Trimming shortened V by 1 base and J by 2 bases, and 12 bases separated the two germline ends. CDR3 nucleotide sequence: TGTGCCAGCAGCCAAGGTGGCTCCACGACCTACAATGAGCAGTTCTTC. It codes for CASSQGGSTTYNEQFF.

The gene calls are TRBV20-1 and TRBJ2-1; the match to TRBD2 covers 9 bases. Germline CDR1 and CDR2: DFQATT and SNEGSKA (reference sequence). This CDR3 region has 20 residues. Trimming at V came to 1 base and at J to 1 base, leaving 17 bases not matched to a gene. CDR3 amino acids: CSARALLSSGDKGSYNEQFF. For the CDR3, the DNA is TGCAGTGCTAGAGCACTTCTTTCTAGCGGGGATAAGGGGTCCTACAATGAGCAGTTCTTC.

V gene TRBV12-3 or TRBV12-4 combines with J gene TRBJ2-1; D may be TRBD1 or TRBD2 (5 bases each). Trimming pared 5 bases from V and 9 bases from J, leaving 14 bases between. This CDR3 contains 13 residues. In nucleotides, the CDR3 is TGTGCCAGCAGTCCCGGGGCAGTCGTTGAGCAGTTCTTC. Translated: CASSPGAVVEQFF.

The DNA for the CDR3 is TGTGCCAGCACTAACCGGGGCGTCTACGAGCAGTACTTC. Protein sequence: CASTNRGVYEQYF. The chain has TRBV2 and TRBJ2-7, with D possibly called TRBD1 or TRBD2 (5 bases each). V was trimmed by 7 bases and J by 3 bases, leaving 13 bases between them. Germline V CDR1 and CDR2: SNHLY, FYNNEI. The CDR3 is 13 amino acids.

This clonotype appeared many times. V gene TRBV12-3 or TRBV12-4 combines with J gene TRBJ2-2; 10 positions agree with TRBD1. This CDR3 spans 16 amino acids. Unmatched junction bases numbered 8, after V lost 8 bases and J lost 2 bases. The CDR3 sequence: CASQSWDRGNTGELFF. The CDR3 DNA is TGTGCCAGCCAGTCCTGGGACAGGGGAAACACCGGGGAGCTGTTTTTT.

This clonotype was observed a few times. The gene calls are TRBV6-5 and TRBJ2-7, with D possibly being TRBD2 (6 bases). CDR1 is MNHEY, CDR2 SVGAGI, per germline. Trimming removed 6 bases from V and 0 bases from J, with 18 bases in between. The length of the CDR3 is 16 residues. The CDR3 coding sequence is TGTGCCAGCAGCCGGACTAACCCTAGGAGCTCCTACGAGCAGTACTTC. Its translation: CASSRTNPRSSYEQYF.

This clonotype was counted only a few times. The rearrangement joins TRBV29-1 to TRBJ2-7, with D hard to call. The CDR3 is 14 amino acids. V shed 6 bases and J shed 1 base, with 16 bases lying between them. Germline V gene lookup returns CDR1 SQVTM and CDR2 ANQGSEA. CDR3: CSVDFWPESYEQYF. The CDR3 region has the DNA TGCAGCGTGGATTTTTGGCCGGAATCCTACGAGCAGTACTTC.

This sequence joins TRBV4-1 and TRBJ2-2, with 10 nucleotides matching TRBD1. The junction had 5 bases not matched to a gene; V was cut back by 4 bases and J by 3 bases. The germline gives CDR1 MGHRA, CDR2 YSYEKL. This CDR3 contains 16 residues. DNA of the CDR3: TGCGCCAGCAGCCTAGACAGGGGGCTTGACACCGGGGAGCTGTTTTTT. This encodes CASSLDRGLDTGELFF.

The sample holds one count of this clonotype. The genes are TRBV24-1 and TRBJ1-1; a weak D match, TRBD1 (5 bases). Germline V gives CDR1 KGHDR, CDR2 SFDVKD. The CDR3 spans 14 residues. Trimming stripped 4 bases from V and 2 bases from J, with 10 bases between. CDR3 DNA sequence: TGTGCCACCAGTGACGGACACCAAAACACTGAAGCTTTCTTT. Translated: CATSDGHQNTEAFF.

This sequence joins TRBV29-1 and TRBJ2-1; unclear D gene. Germline V CDR1 and CDR2: SQVTM, ANQGSEA. Trimming shortened V by 1 base and J by 4 bases, and 8 bases separated the two germline ends. The CDR3 contains 13 residues. The CDR3 sequence is CSVEGAVYNEQFF. The CDR3 bases are TGCAGCGTTGAAGGGGCAGTATACAATGAGCAGTTCTTC.

The chain has TRBV6-2 or TRBV6-3 and TRBJ2-1; tentative D call: TRBD2 (6 bases). This CDR3 is 13 amino acids long. V lost 6 bases and J lost 8, with 14 bases in between. The germline gives CDR1 MNHEY, CDR2 SVGEGT. CDR3 nucleotides: TGTGCCAGCAGGAGGAGCGGGCTGGATGAGCAGTTCTTC. This translates into CASRRSGLDEQFF.

This clonotype was counted ten times or more. The chain has TRBV7-9 and TRBJ2-2; 7 bases agree with TRBD1. The CDR3 spans 19 residues. Per germline, CDR1 SEHNR and CDR2 FQNEAQ (reference sequence). V gave up 4 bases and J gave up 5 bases; unmatched junction bases: 19. The CDR3 here is CASSSKFLQGTQRTGELFF. The DNA for the CDR3 is TGTGCCAGCAGCTCCAAATTTCTACAGGGGACCCAACGGACCGGGGAGCTGTTTTTT.

The gene calls are TRBV6-5 and TRBJ1-6; 8 bases line up with TRBD1. The V segment lost 0 bases and the J segment 7 bases; nucleotides outside the gene matches: 2. This CDR3 region has 15 residues. Germline CDR1 MNHEY, CDR2 SVGAGI. The CDR3 here is CASSYSQGANSPLHF. Here the CDR3 DNA reads TGTGCCAGCAGTTACTCTCAGGGGGCCAATTCACCCCTCCACTTT.

The chain combines TRBV5-5 with TRBJ2-6; the D gene is possibly TRBD1 (6 bases). The CDR3 is 19 amino acids. Germline V gene data show CDR1 as SGHKS and CDR2 as YYEKEE (reference sequence). V was clipped by 3 bases and J by 0 bases, with 19 bases between them. CDR3 bases: TGTGCCAGCAGCTCCCTCCCGGGGACAAGCGGCTCTGGGGCCAACGTCCTGACTTTC. Residues: CASSSLPGTSGSGANVLTF.

The chain recombines TRBV6-2 or TRBV6-3 with TRBJ2-3, with TRBD2 identical over 12 bases. CDR1 and CDR2 (germline): MNHEY, SVGEGT. V lost 5 bases, J lost 1 base, and 4 bases stayed unmatched. CDR3 length: 16 residues. This CDR3 reads CASSRLAGVGTDTQYF. Written as DNA, the CDR3 is TGTGCCAGCAGTCGACTAGCGGGAGTCGGCACAGATACGCAGTATTTT.

The CDR3 coding sequence is TGTGCCAGCAGCTCCCGTCGAGGAGAGATGAACACTGAAGCTTTCTTT. Translating gives CASSSRRGEMNTEAFF. V is TRBV11-3 and J is TRBJ1-1; D not resolved. The germline V gene encodes CDR1 SGHNT and CDR2 YENEEA. The CDR3 spans 16 residues. Trimming stripped 4 bases from V and 0 bases from J, with 15 bases between. Drawing the rest from reference TRBV11-3 and TRBJ1-1, the complete variable domain is EAGVVQSPRYKIIEKKQPVAFWCNPISGHNTLYWYLQNLGQGPELLIRYENEEAVDDSQLPKDRFSAERLKGVDSTLKIQPAELGDSAVYLCASSSRRGEMNTEAFFGQGTRLTVV.

The chain uses TRBV5-1 and TRBJ2-7, with TRBD2 as a possible D gene (5 bases). Germline values: CDR1 SGHRS, CDR2 YFSETQ. This CDR3 has 12 amino acids. Trimming pared 6 bases from V and 4 bases from J, leaving 11 bases between. Here the CDR3 reads CASTSTGYEQYF. In DNA form, the CDR3 reads TGCGCCAGCACGTCCACGGGGTACGAGCAGTACTTC.

This clonotype has only a few counts. This sequence joins TRBV29-1 and TRBJ1-6; 9 bases line up with TRBD1. Germline CDR1 SQVTM, CDR2 ANQGSEA. The CDR3 is 15 residues long. The junction had 13 bases not matched to a gene; V was cut back by 7 bases and J by 9 bases. For the CDR3, the DNA is TGCAGCGCCAAAATTGGACAGGGGTCGGGTTCACCCCTCCACTTT. Amino acid sequence: CSAKIGQGSGSPLHF.

This clonotype came up a few times. The chain links TRBV12-3 or TRBV12-4 to TRBJ2-3; 10 bases fit TRBD1. This CDR3 region has 15 residues. V gave up 4 bases and J gave up 4 bases; unmatched junction bases: 5. CDR3 nucleotides: TGTGCCAGCAGTTCCCTGGGACAGGGGTCAGATACGCAGTATTTT. The encoded protein is CASSSLGQGSDTQYF.

This chain uses TRBV12-3 or TRBV12-4 with TRBJ1-2; the D gene is possibly TRBD1 (5 bases). Trimming shortened V by 3 bases and J by 13 bases, and 21 bases separated the two germline ends. This CDR3 has 14 residues. The CDR3 region has the DNA TGTGCCAGCAGTTTTACGGACGGGGGACCACTTCTCACCTTC. It translates to CASSFTDGGPLLTF.